These 3 T cell receptor beta chains came from one sample sequenced in a study of blood T cell repertoires in COVID-19. Repertoires were generated with immunoSEQ multiplex PCR, while TCRdb's copy carries only in-frame clones and drops some. The table includes approximately 200,000 clones, around nine tenths detected once. Source material: peripheral blood. The receptors were gathered from a woman aged 60-75 years with acute or convalescent COVID-19.

This clone was recorded a few times. The chain couples TRBV7-6 to TRBJ2-6; perhaps TRBD1 as D (6 bases). V lost 3 bases and J lost 3, with 9 bases in between. The CDR3 runs 15 residues. Per germline, CDR1 SGHVS and CDR2 FNYEAQ. The CDR3 loop reads CASSFPGVGANVLTF. CDR3 nucleotide sequence: TGTGCCAGCAGCTTTCCAGGGGTTGGGGCCAACGTCCTGACTTTC. Full variable domain (outside the CDR3, taken from reference TRBV7-6 and TRBJ2-6): GAGVSQSPRYKVTKRGQDVALRCDPISGHVSLYWYRQALGQGPEFLTYFNYEAQQDKSGLPNDRFSAERPEGSISTLTIQRTEQRDSAMYRCASSFPGVGANVLTFGAGSRLTVL.

This sequence joins TRBV28 and TRBJ1-5; D is perhaps TRBD1 (6 bases). The CDR3 covers 18 residues. Germline CDR1 reads MDHEN; CDR2 reads SYDVKM. Trimming took 3 bases from V and 1 from J, leaving 19 bases between them. The CDR3 is CASSFDPRQAPSNQPQHF. CDR3 DNA sequence: TGTGCCAGCAGTTTTGACCCCAGACAGGCCCCGAGCAATCAGCCCCAGCATTTT.

The J gene is TRBJ1-5, the V gene TRBV5-8, with D possibly being TRBD1 (5 bases). The germline gives CDR1 SGHTS, CDR2 YDEGEE. Deletions cut 0 bases from V and 7 bases from J, with 14 bases between. The CDR3 is 15 amino acids. The CDR3 loop reads CASSLGGRRGQPQHF. CDR3 nucleotides: TGTGCCAGCAGCTTGGGGGGCAGGAGGGGACAGCCCCAGCATTTT. The variable domain in full, completed from reference TRBV5-8 and TRBJ1-5, reads EAGVTQSPTHLIKTRGQQATLRCSPISGHTSVYWYQQALGLGLQFLLWYDEGEERNRGNFPPRFSGRQFPNYSSELNVNALELEDSALYLCASSLGGRRGQPQHFGDGTRLSIL.